Sequencing of this T cell receptor beta chain was carried out in a study of CD8 T cells in ankylosing spondylitis. This CDR3 has 14 residues. V was cut by 3 bases and J by 3 bases, with 10 bases left in between. The germline gives CDR1 SGHRS, CDR2 YFSETQ. TCRdb recomputed calls from the 5' RACE reads with MiXCR, one row per CDR3 protein. Of roughly 440,000 distinct CDR3 sequences in the sample, roughly a sixth were seen once. This clonotype was seen only a few times. Its antigen is still unknown. General study results and limits: Blood of patients with ankylosing spondylitis appeared to be characterized by a TCR beta motif of seven or eight highly homologous variants. The clones that were linked to disease were reported to be significantly enriched in matched synovial fluid samples from ankylosing spondylitis patients. Clones that were linked to disease were CD8+ and were relatively rare in peripheral blood. Some of these motif variants have turned up before, in reports on reactive arthritis synovial fluid and blood.

The clonotype comes from a male donor with ankylosing spondylitis. The source material was blood, either unsorted or a sorted T cell fraction (not recorded which). The rearrangement links TRBV5-1 to TRBJ1-5, with a tentative D call TRBD1 (6 bases). CDR3 bases: TGCGCCAGCAGCTCAGGGGCGGCCAATCAGCCCCAGCATTTT. It codes for CASSSGAANQPQHF.